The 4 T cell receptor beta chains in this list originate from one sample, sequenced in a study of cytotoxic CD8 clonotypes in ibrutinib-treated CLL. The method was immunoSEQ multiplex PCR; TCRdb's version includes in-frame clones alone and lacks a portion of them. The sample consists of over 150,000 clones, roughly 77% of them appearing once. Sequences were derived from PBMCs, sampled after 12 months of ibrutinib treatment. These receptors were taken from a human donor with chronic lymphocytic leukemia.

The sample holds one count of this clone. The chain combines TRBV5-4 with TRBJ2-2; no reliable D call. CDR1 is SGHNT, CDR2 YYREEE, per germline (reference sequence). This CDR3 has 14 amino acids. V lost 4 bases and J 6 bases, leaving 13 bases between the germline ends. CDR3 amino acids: CASSHVNGAGELFF. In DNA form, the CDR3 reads TGTGCCAGCAGCCACGTTAACGGTGCCGGGGAGCTGTTTTTT.

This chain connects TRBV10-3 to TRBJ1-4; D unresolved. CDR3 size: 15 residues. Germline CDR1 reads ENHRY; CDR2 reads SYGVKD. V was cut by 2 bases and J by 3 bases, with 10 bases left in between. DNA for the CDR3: TGTGCCATCAGTGAGAAGGAGCACCCTAATGAAAAACTGTTTTTT. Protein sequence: CAISEKEHPNEKLFF.

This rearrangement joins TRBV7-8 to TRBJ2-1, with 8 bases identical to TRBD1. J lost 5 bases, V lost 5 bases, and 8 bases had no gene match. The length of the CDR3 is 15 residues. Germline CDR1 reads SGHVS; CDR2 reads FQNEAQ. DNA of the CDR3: TGTGCCAGCAGCACCGACAGGGGTTACCACAATGAGCAGTTCTTC. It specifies CASSTDRGYHNEQFF.

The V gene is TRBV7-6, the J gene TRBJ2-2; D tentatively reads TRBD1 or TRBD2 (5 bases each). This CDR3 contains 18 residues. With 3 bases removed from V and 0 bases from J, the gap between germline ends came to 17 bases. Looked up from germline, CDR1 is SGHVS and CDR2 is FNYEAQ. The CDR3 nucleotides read TGTGCCAGCAGCTTCGAAGTGATGGGACCAACGAACACCGGGGAGCTGTTTTTT. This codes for CASSFEVMGPTNTGELFF.